This paragraph reports one TCR beta chain. This entry comes from a study of blood T cell repertoires in COVID-19. Study overall: The United States, Italy and Spain supplied acute and convalescent COVID-19 samples. The cDNA or gDNA used as material had been derived from T cells, B-cell-depleted T cells, or PBMCs.

The germline CDR1 and CDR2 sequences are SNHLY and FYNNEI. The CDR3 has 15 amino acids. V was cut by 7 bases and J by 3 bases, with 16 bases left in between. Original analysis: It was from reference gene primer amplification that nucleated cell counts were estimated. Clones were read by immunoSEQ multiplex PCR, and TCRdb kept only the in-frame ones, dropping some. That table gives V, J and clone size, and the DNA gave D and trimming. The table shows fewer than 150,000 clones, with about 80% occurring only once. The chain uses TRBV2 and TRBJ2-4; possibly TRBD1 for D (5 bases). Sequenced input: peripheral blood. The clonotype originates from a human donor in a cohort sampled during active COVID-19. The CDR3 spells CASNMGLVVKNIQYF. As DNA, the CDR3 is TGTGCCAGCAATATGGGGCTCGTGGTCAAAAACATTCAGTACTTC.